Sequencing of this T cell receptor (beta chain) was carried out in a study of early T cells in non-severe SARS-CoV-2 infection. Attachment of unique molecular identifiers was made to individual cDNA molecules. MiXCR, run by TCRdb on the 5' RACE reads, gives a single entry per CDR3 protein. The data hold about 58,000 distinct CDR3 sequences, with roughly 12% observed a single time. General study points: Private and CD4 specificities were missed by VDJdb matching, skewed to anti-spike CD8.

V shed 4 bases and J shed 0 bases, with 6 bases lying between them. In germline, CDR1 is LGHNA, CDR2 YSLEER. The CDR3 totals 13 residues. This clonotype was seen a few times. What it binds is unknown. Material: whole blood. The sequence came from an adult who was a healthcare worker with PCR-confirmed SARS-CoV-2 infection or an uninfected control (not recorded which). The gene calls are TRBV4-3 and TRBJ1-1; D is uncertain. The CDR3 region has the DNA TGCGCCAGCAGCCGACGAATGAACACTGAAGCTTTCTTT. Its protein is CASSRRMNTEAFF.